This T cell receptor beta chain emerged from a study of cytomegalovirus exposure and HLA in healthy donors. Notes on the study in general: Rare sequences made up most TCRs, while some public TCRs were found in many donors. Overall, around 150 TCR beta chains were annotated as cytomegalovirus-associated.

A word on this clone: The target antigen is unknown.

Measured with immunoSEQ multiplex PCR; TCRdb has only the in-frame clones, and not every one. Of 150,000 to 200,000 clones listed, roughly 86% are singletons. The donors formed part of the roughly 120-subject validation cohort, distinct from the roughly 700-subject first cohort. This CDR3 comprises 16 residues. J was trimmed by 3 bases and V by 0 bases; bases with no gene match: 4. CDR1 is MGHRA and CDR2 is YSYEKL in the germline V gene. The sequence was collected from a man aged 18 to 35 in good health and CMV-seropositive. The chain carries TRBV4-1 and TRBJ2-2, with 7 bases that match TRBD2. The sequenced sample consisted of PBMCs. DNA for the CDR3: TGCGCCAGCAGCCAAGAACCAGCGGGGTACACCGGGGAGCTGTTTTTT. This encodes CASSQEPAGYTGELFF.